Listed below are T cell receptor beta chains from one sample, sequenced in a study of blood T cell repertoires in COVID-19. Libraries were prepared by immunoSEQ multiplex PCR; TCRdb keeps only in-frame clonotypes and omits some of them. Here the sample spans approximately 240,000 clones, 80% to 90% being singletons. What was sequenced was PBMCs or T cells enriched from blood (not recorded which). The receptors stem from a woman aged 18-29 years in a cohort exposed to, infected with or recovered from COVID-19 (not recorded which). The CDR3 runs from the conserved cysteine through the conserved F or W. A D gene is named only where the DNA matches it firmly. Clone size is shown for a subset of rows, as once, few, many or a class of expanded clone.

d_gene: NA; len: 14; abundance: NA; j_gene: TRBJ1-6; v_gene: TRBV27; CDR3nt: TGTGCCAGCAGTTTGGAAACAGGGACTTCACCCCTCCACTTT; CDR3aa: CASSLETGTSPLHF
d_gene: NA; len: 11; abundance: NA; j_gene: TRBJ2-1; v_gene: TRBV29-1; CDR3nt: TGCAGCGTTGACAGGGTCGATGAGCAGTTCTTC; CDR3aa: CSVDRVDEQFF
d_gene: NA; len: 14; abundance: NA; j_gene: TRBJ1-3; v_gene: TRBV7-9; CDR3nt: TGTGCCAGCAGCTTAGCAGAGCAGGGGAACACCATATATTTT; CDR3aa: CASSLAEQGNTIYF
d_gene: TRBD2; len: 12; abundance: NA; j_gene: TRBJ2-7; v_gene: TRBV6-5; CDR3nt: TGTGCCAGCAGGACGACTAGCGACGAGCAGTACTTC; CDR3aa: CASRTTSDEQYF
d_gene: NA; len: 13; abundance: few; j_gene: TRBJ2-7; v_gene: TRBV5-1; CDR3nt: TGCGCCAGCAGCCCACAGGGTGGAAACGAGCAGTACTTC; CDR3aa: CASSPQGGNEQYF
d_gene: TRBD1; len: 17; abundance: NA; j_gene: TRBJ1-6; v_gene: TRBV18; CDR3nt: TGTGCCAGCTCACCACTTACCGGGACAGGGCTCTCTTCACCCCTCCACTTT; CDR3aa: CASSPLTGTGLSSPLHF
d_gene: TRBD1; len: 12; abundance: NA; j_gene: TRBJ1-2; v_gene: TRBV25-1; CDR3nt: TGTGCCAGCAGGGACAGGGGGCAGGGCTACACCTTC; CDR3aa: CASRDRGQGYTF
d_gene: NA; len: 13; abundance: NA; j_gene: TRBJ2-7; v_gene: TRBV6-1; CDR3nt: TGTGCCAGCAGTGAAGCGGTTAGTGACGAGCAGTACTTC; CDR3aa: CASSEAVSDEQYF
d_gene: NA; len: 13; abundance: NA; j_gene: TRBJ1-4; v_gene: TRBV19; CDR3nt: TGTGCCAGTAGTATAGATCTGACAGCCCAACTGTTTTTT; CDR3aa: CASSIDLTAQLFF
d_gene: NA; len: 14; abundance: NA; j_gene: TRBJ1-3; v_gene: TRBV28; CDR3nt: TGTGCCAGCAGCGTGGGGAGGGTGGCAAACACCATATATTTT; CDR3aa: CASSVGRVANTIYF
d_gene: TRBD2; len: 15; abundance: once; j_gene: TRBJ2-7; v_gene: TRBV19; CDR3nt: TGTGCCAGTAGTATTAGCGGGACCACCGACTACGAGCAGTACTTC; CDR3aa: CASSISGTTDYEQYF
d_gene: NA; len: 16; abundance: NA; j_gene: TRBJ1-6; v_gene: TRBV7-2; CDR3nt: TGTGCCAGCAGCTCACAAAGTGGGCGACCGAATTCACCCCTCCACTTT; CDR3aa: CASSSQSGRPNSPLHF
d_gene: TRBD1; len: 14; abundance: NA; j_gene: TRBJ1-1; v_gene: TRBV19; CDR3nt: TGTGCCAGTAGTATAGGGACAGGGGTTACTGAAGCTTTCTTT; CDR3aa: CASSIGTGVTEAFF
d_gene: TRBD1; len: 15; abundance: NA; j_gene: TRBJ2-5; v_gene: TRBV24-1; CDR3nt: TGTGCCACCAGTGATTGGACAGGGGGCCGAGAGACCCAGTACTTC; CDR3aa: CATSDWTGGRETQYF
d_gene: NA; len: 13; abundance: NA; j_gene: TRBJ1-1; v_gene: TRBV10-2; CDR3nt: TGCGCCAGCAGTGAGTCTGGGGAGACTGAAGCTTTCTTT; CDR3aa: CASSESGETEAFF
d_gene: TRBD2; len: 13; abundance: NA; j_gene: TRBJ2-1; v_gene: TRBV10-3; CDR3nt: TGTGCCATCAAAGGCGGGAGTGGCGATGAGCAGTTCTTC; CDR3aa: CAIKGGSGDEQFF
d_gene: NA; len: 18; abundance: NA; j_gene: TRBJ1-6; v_gene: TRBV15; CDR3nt: TGTGCCACCAGCAGAGGAGGGGGTGGCGACTCCTATAATTCACCCCTCCACTTT; CDR3aa: CATSRGGGGDSYNSPLHF
d_gene: NA; len: 12; abundance: NA; j_gene: TRBJ1-2; v_gene: TRBV3-1/TRBV3-2; CDR3nt: TGTGCCAGCAGCCAAGCAGGTGACGGCTACACCTTC; CDR3aa: CASSQAGDGYTF
d_gene: TRBD2; len: 19; abundance: NA; j_gene: TRBJ2-1; v_gene: TRBV5-1; CDR3nt: TGCGCCAGCAGCTTGGGCAGAGGTATACCGGGACTAGCAGACAATGAGCAGTTCTTC; CDR3aa: CASSLGRGIPGLADNEQFF
d_gene: NA; len: 16; abundance: NA; j_gene: TRBJ2-2; v_gene: TRBV5-1; CDR3nt: TGCGCCAGCAGCCCAAGTCCAGCGGGTAACACCGGGGAGCTGTTTTTT; CDR3aa: CASSPSPAGNTGELFF
d_gene: NA; len: 16; abundance: NA; j_gene: TRBJ1-1; v_gene: TRBV7-9; CDR3nt: TGTGCCAGCAGCTTAGCTAGTGAGGCAGGGAGGAGTTCGGCTTTCTTT; CDR3aa: CASSLASEAGRSSAFF
d_gene: NA; len: 15; abundance: NA; j_gene: TRBJ2-7; v_gene: TRBV3-1/TRBV3-2; CDR3nt: TGTGCCAGCAGCCCACACACAGGGTGGGTCTACGAGCAGTACTTC; CDR3aa: CASSPHTGWVYEQYF
d_gene: NA; len: 13; abundance: NA; j_gene: TRBJ1-1; v_gene: TRBV10-1; CDR3nt: TGCGCCAGCAGTGCCCACAGGGACACTGAAGCTTTCTTT; CDR3aa: CASSAHRDTEAFF
d_gene: TRBD1; len: 15; abundance: NA; j_gene: TRBJ2-7; v_gene: TRBV7-2; CDR3nt: TGTGCCAGCAGCTTAGTACCGGGACAGGGCTACGAGCAGTACTTC; CDR3aa: CASSLVPGQGYEQYF
d_gene: NA; len: 14; abundance: NA; j_gene: TRBJ2-1; v_gene: TRBV5-4; CDR3nt: TGTGCCAGCAGCCGGGGAACGGGAGTTAATGAGCAGTTCTTC; CDR3aa: CASSRGTGVNEQFF
d_gene: TRBD1; len: 14; abundance: NA; j_gene: TRBJ1-1; v_gene: TRBV18; CDR3nt: TGTGCCAGCTCACCCCGACAGGGGATGGCTGAAGCTTTCTTT; CDR3aa: CASSPRQGMAEAFF
d_gene: NA; len: 15; abundance: NA; j_gene: TRBJ2-3; v_gene: TRBV15; CDR3nt: TGTGCCACCAGCAGAGGTCGAGTTGGCACAGATACGCAGTATTTT; CDR3aa: CATSRGRVGTDTQYF
d_gene: TRBD2; len: 18; abundance: NA; j_gene: TRBJ2-7; v_gene: TRBV4-1; CDR3nt: TGCGCCAGCAGCCAAGATCCCCCGGAACTCGCGGGAGTTCGCGAGCAGTACTTC; CDR3aa: CASSQDPPELAGVREQYF
d_gene: TRBD2; len: 17; abundance: NA; j_gene: TRBJ2-3; v_gene: TRBV27; CDR3nt: TGTGCCAGCAGTTCCCCGGGACTAGCGGGAGTAAAAGATACGCAGTATTTT; CDR3aa: CASSSPGLAGVKDTQYF
d_gene: NA; len: 12; abundance: NA; j_gene: TRBJ1-2; v_gene: TRBV28; CDR3nt: TGTGCCAGCAGTCCGAACACCTATGGCTACACCTTC; CDR3aa: CASSPNTYGYTF
d_gene: NA; len: 12; abundance: NA; j_gene: TRBJ2-5; v_gene: TRBV7-9; CDR3nt: TGTGCCAGCAGCCCGACTGTTGAGACCCAGTACTTC; CDR3aa: CASSPTVETQYF
d_gene: NA; len: 14; abundance: NA; j_gene: TRBJ2-2; v_gene: TRBV2; CDR3nt: TGTGCCAGCAGTGACGGAACAGGGTCCGGGGAGCTGTTTTTT; CDR3aa: CASSDGTGSGELFF
d_gene: NA; len: 17; abundance: once; j_gene: TRBJ1-3; v_gene: TRBV18; CDR3nt: TGTGCCAGCTCACCGATGGCTGGGCAAAACTCTGGAAACACCATATATTTT; CDR3aa: CASSPMAGQNSGNTIYF
d_gene: TRBD1; len: 14; abundance: NA; j_gene: TRBJ1-5; v_gene: TRBV19; CDR3nt: TGTGCCAGTAGTGTCACAGGGGGCAATCAGCCCCAGCATTTT; CDR3aa: CASSVTGGNQPQHF
d_gene: NA; len: 14; abundance: NA; j_gene: TRBJ1-2; v_gene: TRBV14; CDR3nt: TGTGCCAGCAGCCAAGGCCGGACTAGCGGGGGCTACACCTTC; CDR3aa: CASSQGRTSGGYTF
d_gene: NA; len: 14; abundance: NA; j_gene: TRBJ1-2; v_gene: TRBV28; CDR3nt: TGTGCCAGCAGAATCGCCCCAGGGGCGCGAGGCTACACCTTC; CDR3aa: CASRIAPGARGYTF
d_gene: TRBD1; len: 16; abundance: NA; j_gene: TRBJ1-1; v_gene: TRBV11-2; CDR3nt: TGTGCCAGCAGCCCTCGACAGGGTCGGGGGAACACTGAAGCTTTCTTT; CDR3aa: CASSPRQGRGNTEAFF
d_gene: NA; len: 16; abundance: once; j_gene: TRBJ1-4; v_gene: TRBV2; CDR3nt: TGTGCCAGCACTCAGAGGTATACAGGGATTGACGAAAAACTGTTTTTT; CDR3aa: CASTQRYTGIDEKLFF
d_gene: NA; len: 11; abundance: NA; j_gene: TRBJ1-1; v_gene: TRBV30; CDR3nt: TGTGCCTGGCGGGGGTTGACTGAAGCTTTCTTT; CDR3aa: CAWRGLTEAFF
d_gene: NA; len: 13; abundance: NA; j_gene: TRBJ1-5; v_gene: TRBV19; CDR3nt: TGTGCCAGTAGACAGTATAGCAATCAGCCCCAGCATTTT; CDR3aa: CASRQYSNQPQHF
d_gene: NA; len: 18; abundance: NA; j_gene: TRBJ2-7; v_gene: TRBV7-2; CDR3nt: TGTGCCAGCAGCTTAATGCGGGGAGGTCTAGGGAGCTCCTACGAGCAGTACTTC; CDR3aa: CASSLMRGGLGSSYEQYF
d_gene: TRBD1; len: 14; abundance: NA; j_gene: TRBJ2-7; v_gene: TRBV5-1; CDR3nt: TGCGCCAGCAGACCCGGGACAGGGACCTACGAGCAGTACTTC; CDR3aa: CASRPGTGTYEQYF
d_gene: NA; len: 15; abundance: NA; j_gene: TRBJ2-7; v_gene: TRBV21-1; CDR3nt: TGTGCCAGCAGCAAAGCGGACGGGGTTGGGTACGAGCAGTACTTC; CDR3aa: CASSKADGVGYEQYF
d_gene: NA; len: 15; abundance: few; j_gene: TRBJ1-4; v_gene: TRBV6-1; CDR3nt: TGTGCCAGCAGTGAAGCCCGGGGAGGGGTGGAAAAACTGTTTTTT; CDR3aa: CASSEARGGVEKLFF
d_gene: TRBD1; len: 15; abundance: once; j_gene: TRBJ2-6; v_gene: TRBV7-2; CDR3nt: TGTGCCAGCAGTCCAGGGGGCGCTGGGGCCAACGTCCTGACTTTC; CDR3aa: CASSPGGAGANVLTF
d_gene: TRBD1; len: 15; abundance: NA; j_gene: TRBJ1-1; v_gene: TRBV9; CDR3nt: TGTGCCAGCAGCGCTCCAACAGGGGCGGATACTGAAGCTTTCTTT; CDR3aa: CASSAPTGADTEAFF
d_gene: TRBD1; len: 15; abundance: NA; j_gene: TRBJ1-5; v_gene: TRBV27; CDR3nt: TGTGCCAGCAGCCTAGGACAGGGGGCGTATCAGCCCCAGCATTTT; CDR3aa: CASSLGQGAYQPQHF
d_gene: NA; len: 13; abundance: NA; j_gene: TRBJ2-6; v_gene: TRBV7-2; CDR3nt: TGTGCCAGCAGTCAGGGCTGGGCCAACGTCCTGACTTTC; CDR3aa: CASSQGWANVLTF
d_gene: NA; len: 13; abundance: NA; j_gene: TRBJ2-7; v_gene: TRBV11-2; CDR3nt: TGTGCCAGCACCCCCGGGATGACCTACGAGCAGTACTTC; CDR3aa: CASTPGMTYEQYF
d_gene: NA; len: 14; abundance: NA; j_gene: TRBJ1-4; v_gene: TRBV28; CDR3nt: TGTGCCAGCAGTTTGGGAGATTATAATGAAAAACTGTTTTTT; CDR3aa: CASSLGDYNEKLFF
d_gene: TRBD1; len: 15; abundance: NA; j_gene: TRBJ2-3; v_gene: TRBV19; CDR3nt: TGTGCCAGTAGTCAAACCGGGACAGGCAGCGATACGCAGTATTTT; CDR3aa: CASSQTGTGSDTQYF
d_gene: TRBD1; len: 14; abundance: NA; j_gene: TRBJ1-2; v_gene: TRBV5-8; CDR3nt: TGTGCCAGCAGAGAAAGGGGGCGTAACTATGGCTACACCTTC; CDR3aa: CASRERGRNYGYTF
d_gene: NA; len: 15; abundance: NA; j_gene: TRBJ2-1; v_gene: TRBV7-9; CDR3nt: TGTGCCAGCAGTTTTAGTGGCGGGACGTACAATGAGCAGTTCTTC; CDR3aa: CASSFSGGTYNEQFF
d_gene: NA; len: 18; abundance: NA; j_gene: TRBJ1-5; v_gene: TRBV5-8; CDR3nt: TGTGCCAGCAGTTCCGCCCACTCTTTCGCTCTACGGAATCAGCCCCAGCATTTT; CDR3aa: CASSSAHSFALRNQPQHF
d_gene: TRBD1; len: 20; abundance: NA; j_gene: TRBJ2-1; v_gene: TRBV19; CDR3nt: TGTGCCAGTACGCCTACCGGGACAGGGGGCTTCCTTATCTCCTACAATGAGCAGTTCTTC; CDR3aa: CASTPTGTGGFLISYNEQFF
d_gene: TRBD2; len: 16; abundance: NA; j_gene: TRBJ2-1; v_gene: TRBV7-2; CDR3nt: TGTGCCAGCAGCTCCTGGGGGGGAAGCTCCTACAATGAGCAGTTCTTC; CDR3aa: CASSSWGGSSYNEQFF
d_gene: TRBD2; len: 19; abundance: NA; j_gene: TRBJ2-1; v_gene: TRBV11-2; CDR3nt: TGTGCCAGCAGCTTAGGACCGGGACTAGCGGGATCCGCCTACAATGAGCAGTTCTTC; CDR3aa: CASSLGPGLAGSAYNEQFF
d_gene: TRBD1; len: 16; abundance: NA; j_gene: TRBJ1-5; v_gene: TRBV19; CDR3nt: TGTGCCAGTCGAACAACAGGGGGCCGGAGCAATCAGCCCCAGCATTTT; CDR3aa: CASRTTGGRSNQPQHF
d_gene: TRBD1; len: 15; abundance: NA; j_gene: TRBJ1-1; v_gene: TRBV11-2; CDR3nt: TGTGCCAGCAGCCCTCGGACAGGGGGGGAGACTGAAGCTTTCTTT; CDR3aa: CASSPRTGGETEAFF
d_gene: TRBD2; len: 13; abundance: NA; j_gene: TRBJ2-7; v_gene: TRBV19; CDR3nt: TGTGCCAGTGAGGAGCGGGGGGCCTACGAGCAGTACTTC; CDR3aa: CASEERGAYEQYF